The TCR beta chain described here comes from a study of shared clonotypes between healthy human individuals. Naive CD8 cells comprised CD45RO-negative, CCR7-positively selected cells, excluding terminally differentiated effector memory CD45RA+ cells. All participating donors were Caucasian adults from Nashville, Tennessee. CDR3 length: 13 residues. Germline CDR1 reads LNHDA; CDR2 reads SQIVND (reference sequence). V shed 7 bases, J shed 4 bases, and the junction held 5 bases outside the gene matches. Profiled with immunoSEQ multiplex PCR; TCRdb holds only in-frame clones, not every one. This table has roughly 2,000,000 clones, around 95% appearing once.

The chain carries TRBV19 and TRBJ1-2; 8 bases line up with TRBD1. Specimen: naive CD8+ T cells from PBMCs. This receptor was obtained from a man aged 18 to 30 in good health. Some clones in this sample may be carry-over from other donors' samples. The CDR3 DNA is TGTGCCAGTACCACAGGGGGAGGCTATGGCTACACCTTC. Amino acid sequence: CASTTGGGYGYTF.